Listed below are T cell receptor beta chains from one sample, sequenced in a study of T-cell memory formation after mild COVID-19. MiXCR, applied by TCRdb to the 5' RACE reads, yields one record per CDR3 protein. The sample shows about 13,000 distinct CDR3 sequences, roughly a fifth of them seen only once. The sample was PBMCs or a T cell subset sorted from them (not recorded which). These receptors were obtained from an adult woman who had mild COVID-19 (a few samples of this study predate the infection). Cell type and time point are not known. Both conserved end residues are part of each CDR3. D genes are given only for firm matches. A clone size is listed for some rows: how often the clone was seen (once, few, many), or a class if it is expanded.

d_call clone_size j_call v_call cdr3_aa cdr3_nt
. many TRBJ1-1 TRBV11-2 CASSFRTAAFF TGTGCCAGCAGCTTCCGGACAGCAGCTTTCTTT
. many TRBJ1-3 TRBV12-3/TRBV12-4 CASSSLPPGQGIGNTIYF TGTGCCAGCAGTTCCCTGCCCCCGGGGCAGGGGATAGGAAACACCATATATTTT
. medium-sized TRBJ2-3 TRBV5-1 CASSLATVNTDTQYF TGCGCCAGCAGCTTGGCGACAGTTAACACAGATACGCAGTATTTT
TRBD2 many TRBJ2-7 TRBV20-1 CSAREGGPSYEQYF TGCAGTGCTAGAGAGGGAGGGCCCTCCTACGAGCAGTACTTC
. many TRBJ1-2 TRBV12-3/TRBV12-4 CASSPGADGYTF TGTGCCAGCAGCCCCGGAGCGGATGGCTACACCTTC
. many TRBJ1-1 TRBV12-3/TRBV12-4 CASSFPTMNTEAFF TGTGCCAGCAGTTTCCCGACAATGAACACTGAAGCTTTCTTT
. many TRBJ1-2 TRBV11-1 CASSLAGYGYTF TGTGCCAGCAGCTTAGCCGGATATGGCTACACCTTC
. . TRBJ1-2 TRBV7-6 CASSLEGGYQDPFNYGYTF TGTGCCAGCAGCTTAGAGGGGGGGTATCAGGACCCCTTCAACTATGGCTACACCTTC
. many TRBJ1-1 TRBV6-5 CASSQNRVVTEAFF TGTGCCAGCAGTCAAAACAGGGTAGTCACTGAAGCTTTCTTT
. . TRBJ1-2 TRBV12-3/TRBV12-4 CASGGMGGYGYTF TGTGCCAGCGGAGGTATGGGGGGCTATGGCTACACCTTC
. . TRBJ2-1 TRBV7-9 CASSPPGSPYNEQFF TGTGCCAGCAGCCCCCCGGGTTCCCCCTACAATGAGCAGTTCTTC
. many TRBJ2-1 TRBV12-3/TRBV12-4 CASSLGVASYNEQFF TGTGCCAGCAGTTTGGGGGTGGCCAGCTACAATGAGCAGTTCTTC
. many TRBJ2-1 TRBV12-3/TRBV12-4 CASRKTSSYNEQFF TGTGCCAGCAGAAAGACTAGTTCCTACAATGAGCAGTTCTTC
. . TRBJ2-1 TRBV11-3 CASSSPGLVNEQFF TGTGCCAGCAGCTCCCCCGGTTTGGTCAATGAGCAGTTCTTC
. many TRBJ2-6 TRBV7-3 CASSSVHSGANVLTF TGTGCCAGCAGCTCCGTGCACTCTGGGGCCAACGTCCTGACTTTC
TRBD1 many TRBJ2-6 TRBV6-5 CASCYNFGTGDGANVLTF TGTGCCAGCTGTTACAATTTTGGGACAGGGGACGGGGCCAACGTCCTGACTTTC
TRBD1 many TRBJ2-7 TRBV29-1 CSVEGSSRQGTYEQYF TGCAGCGTTGAAGGGTCCTCAAGACAGGGGACCTACGAGCAGTACTTC
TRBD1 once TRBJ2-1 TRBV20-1 CSALPRDSSYNEQFF TGCAGTGCTCTACCTCGGGACAGCTCCTACAATGAGCAGTTCTTC
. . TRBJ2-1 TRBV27 CASSLGLGYEQFF TGTGCCAGCAGTTTAGGGCTCGGATATGAGCAGTTCTTC
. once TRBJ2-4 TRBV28 CAISAGTIQYF TGTGCCATCTCGGCAGGGACCATTCAGTACTTC
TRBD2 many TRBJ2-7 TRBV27 CASSGRGGSYEQYF TGTGCCAGCAGTGGGCGGGGGGGGTCCTACGAGCAGTACTTC
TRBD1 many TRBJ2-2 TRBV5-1 CASAGGVTGELFF TGCGCCAGCGCAGGGGGCGTCACCGGGGAGCTGTTTTTT
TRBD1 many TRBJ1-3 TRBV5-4 CASSWGGPGQLSGNTIYF TGTGCCAGCAGCTGGGGCGGTCCGGGACAGCTTTCTGGAAACACCATATATTTT
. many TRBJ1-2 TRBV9 CASSVIPTLPNGYTF TGTGCCAGCAGCGTAATCCCGACACTGCCGAACGGCTACACCTTC
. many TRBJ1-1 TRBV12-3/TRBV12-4 CASSFGGFAEAFF TGTGCCAGCAGTTTTGGTGGATTTGCTGAAGCTTTCTTT
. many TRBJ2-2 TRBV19 CASTPGRNTGELFF TGTGCCAGTACCCCTGGAAGGAACACCGGGGAGCTGTTTTTT
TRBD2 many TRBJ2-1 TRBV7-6 CASSPGLAGGPNNEQFF TGTGCCAGCAGCCCGGGACTAGCGGGAGGGCCGAACAATGAGCAGTTCTTC
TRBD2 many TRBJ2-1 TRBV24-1 CATSDLVSGASSYNEQFF TGTGCCACCAGTGATTTGGTTAGCGGGGCGAGCTCCTACAATGAGCAGTTCTTC
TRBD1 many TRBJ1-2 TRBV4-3 CASSQGDRGGYTF TGCGCCAGCAGCCAGGGGGACAGGGGCGGCTACACCTTC
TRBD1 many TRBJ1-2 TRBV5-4 CASSFRTGSDGYTF TGTGCCAGCAGCTTTCGGACAGGGAGTGATGGCTACACCTTC
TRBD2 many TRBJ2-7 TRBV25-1 CASSVSGLAPYEQYF TGTGCCAGCAGTGTTAGCGGACTAGCGCCCTACGAGCAGTACTTC
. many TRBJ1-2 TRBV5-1 CASSLDSPGGYTF TGCGCCAGCAGCCTCGACAGTCCCGGAGGCTACACCTTC
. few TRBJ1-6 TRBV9 CASSAGVNNSPLHF TGTGCCAGCAGCGCAGGGGTGAATAATTCACCCCTCCACTTT
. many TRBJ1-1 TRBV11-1 CASSFTWRGGLGNTEAFF TGTGCCAGCAGCTTCACATGGCGAGGGGGGCTCGGGAACACTGAAGCTTTCTTT
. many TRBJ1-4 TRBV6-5 CASRGTNEKLFF TGTGCCAGCAGGGGAACTAATGAAAAACTGTTTTTT
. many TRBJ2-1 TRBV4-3 CASSHELASYNEQFF TGCGCCAGCAGCCATGAACTAGCTTCCTACAATGAGCAGTTCTTC
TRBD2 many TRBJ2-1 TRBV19 CATWTSGSNEQFF TGTGCCACATGGACTAGCGGGAGCAATGAGCAGTTCTTC
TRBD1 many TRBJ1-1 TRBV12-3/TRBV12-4 CASQRQGGGTEAFF TGTGCCAGCCAGAGACAGGGAGGTGGGACTGAAGCTTTCTTT
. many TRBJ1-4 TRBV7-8 CASSLALDRRNEKLFF TGTGCCAGCAGCTTAGCTCTAGACAGGAGAAATGAAAAACTGTTTTTT
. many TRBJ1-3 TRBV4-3 CASSQAPWAASGNTIYF TGCGCCAGCAGCCAAGCTCCTTGGGCGGCCTCTGGAAACACCATATATTTT
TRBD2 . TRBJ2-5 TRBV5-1 CASSAGLARGIKETQYF TGCGCCAGCAGCGCGGGACTAGCGCGGGGTATAAAAGAGACCCAGTACTTC
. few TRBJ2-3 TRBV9 CASSGPLDVGTDTQYF TGTGCCAGCAGCGGTCCGCTAGACGTGGGGACAGATACGCAGTATTTT
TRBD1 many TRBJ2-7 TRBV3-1 CASSQTGAYEQYF TGTGCCAGCAGTCAGACAGGGGCCTACGAGCAGTACTTC
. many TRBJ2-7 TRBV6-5 CASSFGVFYEQYF TGTGCCAGCAGTTTCGGGGTTTTCTACGAGCAGTACTTC
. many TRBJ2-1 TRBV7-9 CASSLALGGARNEQFF TGTGCCAGCAGCTTAGCGCTAGGAGGAGCGCGGAATGAGCAGTTCTTC
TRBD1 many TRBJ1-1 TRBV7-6 CASSLAARQGDTEAFF TGTGCCAGCAGCTTAGCAGCCCGACAGGGGGACACTGAAGCTTTCTTT
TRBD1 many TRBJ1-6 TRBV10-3 CAISEQTGALYNSPLHF TGTGCCATCAGTGAGCAGACAGGGGCCCTATATAATTCACCCCTCCACTTT
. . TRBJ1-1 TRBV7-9 CASSLDGSGTFSEAFF TGTGCCAGCAGCTTAGACGGTAGCGGGACGTTCTCTGAAGCTTTCTTT
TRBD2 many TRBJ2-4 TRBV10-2 CASSESKLAGESLAKNIQYF TGCGCCAGCAGTGAGTCGAAATTAGCGGGGGAGAGCCTAGCCAAAAACATTCAGTACTTC
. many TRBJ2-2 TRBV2 CASIPTGTRNTGELFF TGTGCCAGCATCCCGACCGGGACCAGGAACACCGGGGAGCTGTTTTTT
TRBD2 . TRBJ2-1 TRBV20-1 CSARKRESPYNEQFF TGCAGTGCTAGAAAGCGGGAGAGTCCCTACAATGAGCAGTTCTTC
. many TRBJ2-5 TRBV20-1 CSARVVETQYF TGCAGTGCCAGGGTTGTGGAGACCCAGTACTTC
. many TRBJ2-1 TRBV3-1 CASSQGAREQFF TGTGCCAGCAGCCAAGGGGCTAGAGAGCAGTTCTTC
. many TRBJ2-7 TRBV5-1 CASSLAPGYEQYF TGCGCCAGCAGCTTGGCCCCCGGGTACGAGCAGTACTTC